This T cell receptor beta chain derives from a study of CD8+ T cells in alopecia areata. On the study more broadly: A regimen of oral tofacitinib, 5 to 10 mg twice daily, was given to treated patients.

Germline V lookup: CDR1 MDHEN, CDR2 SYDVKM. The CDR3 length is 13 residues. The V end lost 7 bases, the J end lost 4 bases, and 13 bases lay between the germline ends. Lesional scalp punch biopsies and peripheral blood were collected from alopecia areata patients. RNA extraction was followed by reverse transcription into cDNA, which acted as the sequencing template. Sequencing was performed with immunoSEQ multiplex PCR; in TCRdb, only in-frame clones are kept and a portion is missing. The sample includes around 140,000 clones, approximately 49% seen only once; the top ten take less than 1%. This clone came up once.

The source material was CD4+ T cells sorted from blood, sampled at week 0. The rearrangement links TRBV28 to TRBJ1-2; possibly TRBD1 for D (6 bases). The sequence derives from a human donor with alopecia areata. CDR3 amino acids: CASTRGGVYGYTF. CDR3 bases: TGTGCCAGCACCCGAGGGGGGGTCTATGGCTACACCTTC.